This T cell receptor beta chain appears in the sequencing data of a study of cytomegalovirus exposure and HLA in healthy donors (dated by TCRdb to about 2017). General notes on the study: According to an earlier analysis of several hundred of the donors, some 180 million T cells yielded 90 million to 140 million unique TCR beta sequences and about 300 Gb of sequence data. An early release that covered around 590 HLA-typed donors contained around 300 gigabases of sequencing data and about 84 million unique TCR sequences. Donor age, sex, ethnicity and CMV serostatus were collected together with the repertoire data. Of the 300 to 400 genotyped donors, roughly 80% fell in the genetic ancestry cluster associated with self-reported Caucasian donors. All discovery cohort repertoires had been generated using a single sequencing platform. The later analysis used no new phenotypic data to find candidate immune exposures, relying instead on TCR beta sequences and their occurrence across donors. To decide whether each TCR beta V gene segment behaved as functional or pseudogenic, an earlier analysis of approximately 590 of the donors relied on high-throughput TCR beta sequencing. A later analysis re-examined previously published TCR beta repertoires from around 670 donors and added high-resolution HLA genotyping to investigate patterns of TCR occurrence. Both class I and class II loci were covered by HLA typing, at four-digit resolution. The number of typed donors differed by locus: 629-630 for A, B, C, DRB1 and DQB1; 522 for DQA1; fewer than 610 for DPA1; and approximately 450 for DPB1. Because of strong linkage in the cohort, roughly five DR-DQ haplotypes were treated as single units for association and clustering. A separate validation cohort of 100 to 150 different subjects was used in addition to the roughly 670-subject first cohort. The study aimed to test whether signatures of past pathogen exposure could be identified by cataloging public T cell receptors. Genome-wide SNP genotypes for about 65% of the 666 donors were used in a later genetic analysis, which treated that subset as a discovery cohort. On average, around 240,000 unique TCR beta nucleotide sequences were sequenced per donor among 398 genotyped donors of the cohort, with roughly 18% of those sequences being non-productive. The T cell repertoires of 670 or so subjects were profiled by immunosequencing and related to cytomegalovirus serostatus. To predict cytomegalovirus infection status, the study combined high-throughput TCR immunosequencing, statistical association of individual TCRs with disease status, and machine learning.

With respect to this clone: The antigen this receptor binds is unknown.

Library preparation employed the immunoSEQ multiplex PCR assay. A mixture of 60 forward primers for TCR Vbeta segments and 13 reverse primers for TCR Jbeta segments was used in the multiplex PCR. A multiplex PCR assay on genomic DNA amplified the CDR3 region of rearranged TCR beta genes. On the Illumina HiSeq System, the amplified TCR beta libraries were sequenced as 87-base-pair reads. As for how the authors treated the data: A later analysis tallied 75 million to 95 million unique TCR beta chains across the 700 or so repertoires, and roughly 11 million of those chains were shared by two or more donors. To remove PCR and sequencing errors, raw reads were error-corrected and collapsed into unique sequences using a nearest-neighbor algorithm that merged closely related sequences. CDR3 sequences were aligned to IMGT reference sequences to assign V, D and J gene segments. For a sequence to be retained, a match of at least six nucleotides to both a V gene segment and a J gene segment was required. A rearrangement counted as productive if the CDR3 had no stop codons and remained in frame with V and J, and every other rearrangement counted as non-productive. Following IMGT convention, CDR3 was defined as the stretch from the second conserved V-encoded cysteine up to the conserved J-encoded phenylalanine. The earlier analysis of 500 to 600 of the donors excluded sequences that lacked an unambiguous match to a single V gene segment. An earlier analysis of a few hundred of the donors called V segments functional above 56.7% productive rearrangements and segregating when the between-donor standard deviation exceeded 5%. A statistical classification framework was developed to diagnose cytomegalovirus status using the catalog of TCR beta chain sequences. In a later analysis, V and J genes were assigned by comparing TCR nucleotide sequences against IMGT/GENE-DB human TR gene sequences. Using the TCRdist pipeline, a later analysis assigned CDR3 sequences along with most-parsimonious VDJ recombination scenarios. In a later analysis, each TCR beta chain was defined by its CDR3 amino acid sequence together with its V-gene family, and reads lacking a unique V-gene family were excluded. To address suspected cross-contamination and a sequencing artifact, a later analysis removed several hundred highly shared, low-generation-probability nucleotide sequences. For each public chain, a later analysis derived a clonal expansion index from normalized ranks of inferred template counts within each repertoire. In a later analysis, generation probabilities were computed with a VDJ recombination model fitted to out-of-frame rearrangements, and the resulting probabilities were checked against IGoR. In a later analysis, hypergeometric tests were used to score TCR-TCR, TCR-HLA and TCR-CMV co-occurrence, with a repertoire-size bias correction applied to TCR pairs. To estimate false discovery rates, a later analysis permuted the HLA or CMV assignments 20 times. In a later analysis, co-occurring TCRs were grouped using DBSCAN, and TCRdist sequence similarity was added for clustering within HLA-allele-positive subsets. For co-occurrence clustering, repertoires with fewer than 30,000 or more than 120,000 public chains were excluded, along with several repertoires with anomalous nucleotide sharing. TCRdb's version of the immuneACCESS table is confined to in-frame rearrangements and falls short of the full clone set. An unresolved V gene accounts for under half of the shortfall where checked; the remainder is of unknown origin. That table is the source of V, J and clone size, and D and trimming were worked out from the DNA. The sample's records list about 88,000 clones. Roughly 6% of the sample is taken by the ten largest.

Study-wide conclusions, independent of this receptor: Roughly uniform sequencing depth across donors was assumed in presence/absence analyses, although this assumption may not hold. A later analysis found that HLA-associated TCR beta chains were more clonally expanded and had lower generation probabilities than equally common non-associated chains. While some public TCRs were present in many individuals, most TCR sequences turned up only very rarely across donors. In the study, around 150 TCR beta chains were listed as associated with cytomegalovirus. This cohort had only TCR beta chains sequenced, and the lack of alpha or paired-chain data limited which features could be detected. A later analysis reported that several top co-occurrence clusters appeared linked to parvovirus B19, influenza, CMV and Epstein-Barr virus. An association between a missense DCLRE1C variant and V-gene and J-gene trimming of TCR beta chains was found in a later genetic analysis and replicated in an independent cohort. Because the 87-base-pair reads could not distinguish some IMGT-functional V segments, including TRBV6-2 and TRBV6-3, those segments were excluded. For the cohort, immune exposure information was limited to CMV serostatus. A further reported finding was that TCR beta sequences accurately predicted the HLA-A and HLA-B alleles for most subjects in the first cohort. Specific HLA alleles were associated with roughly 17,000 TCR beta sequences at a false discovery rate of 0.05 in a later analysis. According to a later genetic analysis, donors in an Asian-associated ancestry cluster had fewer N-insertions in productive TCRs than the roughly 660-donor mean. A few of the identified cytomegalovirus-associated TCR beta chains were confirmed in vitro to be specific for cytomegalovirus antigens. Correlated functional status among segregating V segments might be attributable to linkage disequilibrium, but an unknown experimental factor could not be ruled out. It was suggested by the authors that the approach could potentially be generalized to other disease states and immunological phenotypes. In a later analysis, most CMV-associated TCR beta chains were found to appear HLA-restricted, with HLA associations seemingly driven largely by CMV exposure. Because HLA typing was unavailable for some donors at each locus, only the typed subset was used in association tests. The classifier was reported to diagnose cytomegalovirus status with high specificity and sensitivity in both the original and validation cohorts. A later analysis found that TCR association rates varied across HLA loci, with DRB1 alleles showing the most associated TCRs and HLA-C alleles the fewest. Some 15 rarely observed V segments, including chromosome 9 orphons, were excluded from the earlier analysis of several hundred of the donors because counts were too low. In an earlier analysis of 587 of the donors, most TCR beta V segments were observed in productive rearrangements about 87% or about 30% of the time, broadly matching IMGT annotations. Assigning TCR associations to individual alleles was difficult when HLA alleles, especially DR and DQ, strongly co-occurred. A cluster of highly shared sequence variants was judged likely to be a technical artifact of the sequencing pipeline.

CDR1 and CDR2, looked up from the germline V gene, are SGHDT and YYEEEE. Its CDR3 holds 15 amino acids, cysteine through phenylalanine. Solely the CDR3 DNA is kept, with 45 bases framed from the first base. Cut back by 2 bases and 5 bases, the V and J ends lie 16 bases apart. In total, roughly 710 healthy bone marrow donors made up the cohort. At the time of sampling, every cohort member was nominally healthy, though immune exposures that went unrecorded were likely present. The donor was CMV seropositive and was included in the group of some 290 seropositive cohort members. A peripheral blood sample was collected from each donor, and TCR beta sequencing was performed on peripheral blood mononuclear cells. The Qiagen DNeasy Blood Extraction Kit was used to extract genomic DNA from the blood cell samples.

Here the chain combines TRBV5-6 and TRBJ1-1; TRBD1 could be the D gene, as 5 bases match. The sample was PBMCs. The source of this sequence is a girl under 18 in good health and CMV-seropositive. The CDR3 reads CASSFQGREGTEAFF. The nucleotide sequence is TGTGCCAGCAGCTTCCAAGGCAGGGAGGGAACTGAAGCTTTCTTT.